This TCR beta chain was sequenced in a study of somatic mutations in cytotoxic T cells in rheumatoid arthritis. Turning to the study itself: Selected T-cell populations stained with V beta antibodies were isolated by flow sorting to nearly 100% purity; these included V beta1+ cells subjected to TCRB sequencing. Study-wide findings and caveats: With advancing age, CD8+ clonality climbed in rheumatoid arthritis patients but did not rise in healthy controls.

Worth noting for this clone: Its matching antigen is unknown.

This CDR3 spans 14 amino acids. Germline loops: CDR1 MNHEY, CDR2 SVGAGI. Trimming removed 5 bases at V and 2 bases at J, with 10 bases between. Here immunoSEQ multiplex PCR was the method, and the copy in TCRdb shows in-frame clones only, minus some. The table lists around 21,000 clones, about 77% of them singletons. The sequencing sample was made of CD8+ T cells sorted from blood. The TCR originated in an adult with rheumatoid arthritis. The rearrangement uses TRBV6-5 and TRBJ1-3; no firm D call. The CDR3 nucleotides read TGTGCCAGCAGTATAGACTCCGCTGGAAACACCATATATTTT. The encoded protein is CASSIDSAGNTIYF.